This T cell receptor (beta chain) was sequenced in a study of spatial heterogeneity in lung cancer. As to time point: sample taken at primary tumor resection. Samples were donated by 72 untreated early-stage non-small cell lung cancer patients. TCRdb independently ran MiXCR on the 5' RACE reads; one entry per CDR3 protein. The sample contains about 15,000 distinct CDR3 sequences, 3.6% of which appear only once. This CDR3 has 14 residues. Germline V lookup: CDR1 MNHNS, CDR2 SASEGT. V lost 6 bases and J lost 1, with 10 bases in between. This clonotype came up many times. This beta chain lies outside the target of a library built for alpha chains; its clone size means little.

The chain recombines TRBV6-1 with TRBJ1-5; D is uncertain. This material consisted of normal lung tissue next to the tumor, taken at surgery. The receptor was derived from a male donor with early-stage non-small cell lung cancer. Here the CDR3 DNA reads TGTGCCAGCAGCGTTGGCGGAAGCAATCAGCCCCAGCATTTT. It is translated as CASSVGGSNQPQHF.